Reported below is one T cell receptor beta chain. The antigen remains undetermined. The sample originates from a study of T cells expressing NK-cell markers. Overall study: The eight sequenced donors comprised seven who were HCMV-seropositive and one who was seronegative. Notes on the study in general: HCMV specificity of the expanded NKG2C+ T cell clones stayed unclear.

The CDR3 is made up of 14 amino acids. TCRdb re-called the 5' RACE reads; one entry per CDR3 protein, DNA not given. The listing contains about 450,000 distinct CDR3 sequences. The receptor was derived from a woman between 18 and 69 years old in good health. V usage is TRBV12-3 or TRBV12-4 and J usage is TRBJ2-3; TCRdb selects TRBD2, and the lack of DNA leaves this call unchecked. Sequences were obtained from blood T cells: a sorted CD56 or NKG2C T cell subset, CD4+ or CD8+ T cells, or bulk PBMC T cells (not recorded which). The CDR3 sequence: CASSPTSGRNTQYF.